These 21 T cell receptor beta chains share one sample of origin, sequenced in a study of CD8 T cells in ankylosing spondylitis. Study results and limitations: A TCR beta motif made of under 10 highly homologous variants seemed typical of ankylosing spondylitis blood.

Their cognate antigens are unknown. TCRdb used MiXCR to reprocess the 5' RACE reads, holding one entry per CDR3 protein. The sample records 350,000 or so distinct CDR3 sequences, approximately 8.2% being singletons. The sample comprised blood, either unsorted or a sorted T cell fraction (not recorded which). The receptors come from a male donor with ankylosing spondylitis.

This clonotype was recorded a few times. The chain recombines TRBV29-1 with TRBJ2-6, with TRBD2 matching 7 bases. Unmatched junction bases numbered 4, after V lost 4 bases and J lost 10 bases. The CDR3 loop spans 12 amino acids. The germline CDR1 and CDR2 sequences are SQVTM and ANQGSEA. CDR3 nucleotides: TGCAGCGTTGTTTCGGGGGGAAACGTCCTGACTTTC. Translating it yields CSVVSGGNVLTF.

In this sample, this clonotype turned up a few times. V gene TRBV10-3 combines with J gene TRBJ1-2; D may be TRBD1 (6 bases). The CDR3 consists of 16 residues. V was pared by 10 bases and J by 4 bases, with 25 bases between. CDR1 and CDR2 from the germline V gene are ENHRY and SYGVKD. The CDR3 protein is CATVPSGGGRRYGYTF. CDR3 bases: TGTGCCACGGTCCCGTCAGGCGGGGGGCGCCGCTATGGCTACACCTTC.

This clonotype was observed at least ten times. The V call is TRBV29-1, the J call TRBJ2-2; 11 positions match TRBD2. V was clipped by 1 base and J by 5 bases; unmatched bases: 3. CDR1 and CDR2 from the germline V gene are SQVTM and ANQGSEA. This CDR3 is 15 amino acids long. CDR3 sequence (DNA): TGCAGCGTTGAAGTGACTAGCGGGACGACCGGGGAGCTGTTTTTT. Encoded protein: CSVEVTSGTTGELFF.

This clonotype was observed a handful of times. The V and J genes are TRBV12-3 or TRBV12-4 and TRBJ1-5, with a possible D match to TRBD1 (6 bases). The CDR3 is 16 residues long. The V end lost 2 bases, the J end lost 4 bases, and 15 bases lay between the germline ends. The CDR3 reads CASSLSLQGPNQPQHF. For the CDR3, the DNA is TGTGCCAGCAGTTTATCTTTACAGGGTCCTAATCAGCCCCAGCATTTT.

The chain carries TRBV7-6 and TRBJ1-5; D gene uncertain. CDR1 and CDR2 (germline): SGHVS, FNYEAQ. The CDR3 loop spans 12 amino acids. Trimming stripped 2 bases from V and 6 bases from J, with 5 bases between. The CDR3 here is CASSLNGQPQHF. CDR3 sequence (DNA): TGTGCCAGCAGCTTAAATGGTCAGCCCCAGCATTTT. The full variable domain, with the rest looked up from reference TRBV7-6 and TRBJ1-5, is GAGVSQSPRYKVTKRGQDVALRCDPISGHVSLYWYRQALGQGPEFLTYFNYEAQQDKSGLPNDRFSAERPEGSISTLTIQRTEQRDSAMYRCASSLNGQPQHFGDGTRLSIL.

This clonotype was found a few times. The chain links TRBV7-9 to TRBJ2-2, with 9 bases fitting TRBD1. With V trimmed by 5 bases and J by 2 bases, 9 bases remained unmatched. Germline V gene lookup returns CDR1 SEHNR and CDR2 FQNEAQ (reference sequence). The CDR3 consists of 17 residues. The CDR3 region is CASSSPRTGDNTGELFF. The CDR3 DNA reads TGTGCCAGCAGCAGCCCAAGGACAGGGGATAACACCGGGGAGCTGTTTTTT.

This clonotype appeared a few times. This chain joins TRBV5-1 and TRBJ2-2; D is perhaps TRBD2 (6 bases). The CDR3 runs to 14 residues. V was cut by 5 bases and J by 4 bases, with 12 bases left in between. Germline CDR1 and CDR2: SGHRS and YFSETQ. The CDR3 here is CASRRERGTGELFF. CDR3 in DNA: TGCGCCAGCAGACGGGAGAGGGGCACCGGGGAGCTGTTTTTT.

The chain is built from TRBV5-1 and TRBJ2-6, with D unresolved. This CDR3 comprises 13 residues. V was trimmed by 7 bases and J by 0 bases, leaving 5 bases between them. CDR1 is SGHRS, CDR2 YFSETQ, per germline. CDR3 amino acids: CASYDSGANVLTF. DNA of the CDR3: TGCGCCAGCTATGACTCTGGGGCCAACGTCCTGACTTTC.

This clonotype was recorded many times. CDR3 nucleotide sequence: TGTGCCAGCAGTTTTCTCCACGAGCAGTACTTC. It codes for CASSFLHEQYF. The gene calls are TRBV28 and TRBJ2-7; D not certain. The germline V and J ends were trimmed by 3 bases and 5 bases, with 5 bases remaining between them. The germline gives CDR1 MDHEN, CDR2 SYDVKM. The CDR3 runs 11 residues.

This clonotype was detected many times. A read error may produce the germline difference seen at one junction end. The chain combines TRBV12-3 or TRBV12-4 with TRBJ2-7; the match to TRBD2 covers 9 bases. This CDR3 region has 14 residues. The CDR3 protein is CASSLAGPSYEQYF. The CDR3 DNA reads as TGTGCCAGCAGTCTAGCGGGACCTTCCTACGAGCAGTACTTC.

The rearrangement uses TRBV28 and TRBJ2-1, with 10 positions matching TRBD2. Germline lookup yields CDR1 MDHEN and CDR2 SYDVKM. V shed 5 bases, J shed 2 bases, and the junction held 15 bases outside the gene matches. The CDR3 runs 19 residues. This chain's CDR3 is CASSPEGLAEVLAYNEQFF. The CDR3 DNA sequence: TGTGCCAGCAGTCCCGAAGGACTAGCGGAGGTCTTAGCCTACAATGAGCAGTTCTTC.

This clonotype showed up just a few times. The gene calls are TRBV5-1 and TRBJ2-7, with D tentatively TRBD1 or TRBD2 (5 bases each). The CDR3 length is 16 residues. Germline V gives CDR1 SGHRS, CDR2 YFSETQ. V lost 2 bases and J 3 bases, leaving 18 bases between the germline ends. CDR3: CASSLRTRPAGYEQYF. Here the CDR3 DNA reads TGCGCCAGCAGCTTAAGGACAAGGCCGGCGGGCTACGAGCAGTACTTC.

At least ten counts were recorded for this clonotype. This chain connects TRBV7-2 to TRBJ1-3; no clear D gene. V gave up 5 bases and J gave up 3 bases, with 20 bases separating them. Per germline, CDR1 SGHTA and CDR2 FQGNSA. The CDR3 loop spans 17 amino acids. Written as DNA, the CDR3 is TGTGCCAGCAGCGCTCGGCGGACTTCCGCTCTTGGAAACACCATATATTTT. It translates to CASSARRTSALGNTIYF.

CDR3 coding DNA: TGTGCCAGCAGTTGGAGACTAGCGGGAGCCGGGGAGCTGTTTTTT. Translation: CASSWRLAGAGELFF. The chain recombines TRBV12-3 or TRBV12-4 with TRBJ2-2; 12 nucleotides line up with TRBD2. V dropped 4 bases and J dropped 6; count of bases not matched to a gene: 3. CDR3 length equals 15 residues.

This clonotype was observed a few times. The chain recombines TRBV6-1 with TRBJ2-1; a possible D gene is TRBD1 (5 bases). With 5 bases removed from V and 0 bases from J, the gap between germline ends came to 14 bases. The CDR3 runs 16 residues. The germline CDR1 and CDR2 sequences are MNHNS and SASEGT. Written as DNA, the CDR3 is TGTGCCAGCAGTCGAGGACATCGGAGCTCCTACAATGAGCAGTTCTTC. Translating gives CASSRGHRSSYNEQFF.

This sequence joins TRBV2 and TRBJ1-5, with D possibly TRBD1 on 5 matching bases. Germline-derived CDR1 and CDR2 are SNHLY and FYNNEI. This CDR3 has 14 amino acids. Trimming took off 7 bases at V and 5 bases at J, with 15 bases between the two ends. DNA for the CDR3: TGTGCCAGCACCGACAGCTCCCCGTATCAGCCCCAGCATTTT. It encodes CASTDSSPYQPQHF. Full variable domain (rest looked up from reference TRBV2 and TRBJ1-5): EPEVTQTPSHQVTQMGQEVILRCVPISNHLYFYWYRQILGQKVEFLVSFYNNEISEKSEIFDDQFSVERPDGSNFTLKIRSTKLEDSAMYFCASTDSSPYQPQHFGDGTRLSIL.

This chain joins TRBV18 and TRBJ2-7; the D gene could be TRBD1 or TRBD2 (6 bases each). The CDR3 runs to 15 residues. V lost 6 bases and J lost 2, with 17 bases in between. Germline loops: CDR1 KGHSH, CDR2 LQKENI. The DNA of the CDR3 is TGTGCCAGCTCGGCAACAGCCGGGGGCACCTACGAGCAGTACTTC. Translating gives CASSATAGGTYEQYF.

The sample holds a few counts of this clonotype. V usage is TRBV20-1 and J usage is TRBJ2-5; D call uncertain. The CDR3 has 13 amino acids. Germline V gives CDR1 DFQATT, CDR2 SNEGSKA (reference sequence). V was shortened by 1 base and J by 2 bases, with 8 bases between the two germline ends. In nucleotides, the CDR3 is TGCAGTGCTAGAGTGCCAGCTCAAGAGACCCAGTACTTC. Its translation is CSARVPAQETQYF.

The genes are TRBV24-1 and TRBJ2-1; 13 bases are a match to TRBD2. V gave up 2 bases and J gave up 8 bases; unmatched junction bases: 5. The CDR3 has 16 residues. Germline V gives CDR1 KGHDR, CDR2 SFDVKD. The CDR3 nucleotides are TGTGCCACCAGTGATTGGGGGACTAGCGGGATCCATGAGCAGTTCTTC. Translated, it gives CATSDWGTSGIHEQFF.

This clonotype was recorded a few times. The chain uses TRBV3-1 and TRBJ2-3; either TRBD1 or TRBD2 may supply D (5 bases each). Trimming pared 2 bases from V and 5 bases from J, leaving 17 bases between. Germline V gene lookup returns CDR1 LGHDT and CDR2 YNNKEL (reference sequence). The CDR3 has 16 amino acids. In DNA form, the CDR3 reads TGTGCCAGCAGCCAACGGCTCCTTGGAGGACAAGATACGCAGTATTTT. Protein product: CASSQRLLGGQDTQYF.

This chain links TRBV21-1 with TRBJ2-7; TRBD1, the table's D call, lacks a check against the DNA. TRBV21-1 is deemed a pseudogene. The CDR3 covers 13 residues. Here the CDR3 DNA reads TGTGCCACTAGGAAGACAGGGGTCGGGGAGCAGTACTTC. Translated, it gives CATRKTGVGEQYF.